The next 10 T cell receptor beta chains were all read from a single sample in a study of Tregs in tolerant kidney transplant recipients. Data came from immunoSEQ multiplex PCR; TCRdb stores just in-frame clones and leaves some out. The sample carries under 85,000 clones, around 90% recorded once. The sample here was CD4+ T cells from blood, taken before the transplant. The source is a human donor who received a combined kidney and bone marrow transplant.

The chain employs TRBV4-2 and TRBJ2-5, with D maybe TRBD1 (6 bases). This CDR3 spans 14 amino acids. Trimming pared 1 base from V and 1 base from J, leaving 7 bases between. Germline V gives CDR1 LGHNA, CDR2 YNFKEQ. The CDR3 DNA sequence: TGTGCCAGCAGCCAAGGGGACACCCAAGAGACCCAGTACTTC. Translation gives CASSQGDTQETQYF.

The chain combines TRBV6-4 with TRBJ1-2; 7 bases fit TRBD1. The V and J ends lost 0 bases and 6 bases, in that order; junction bases with no gene match: 4. The CDR3 extends over 14 amino acids. Germline CDR1 and CDR2: MRHNA and SNTAGT. The CDR3 DNA follows: TGTGCCAGCAGTGACTCGTACAGGGGTAATGGCTACACCTTC. Translating gives CASSDSYRGNGYTF.

The rearrangement links TRBV2 to TRBJ1-1; 11 positions agree with TRBD1. With 11 bases clipped from V and 0 bases from J, the junction kept 11 bases outside the gene matches. Germline V gene data show CDR1 as SNHLY and CDR2 as FYNNEI. The CDR3 extends over 16 amino acids. The chain's CDR3 is CAGGGTGGLLNTEAFF. The CDR3, as DNA: TGTGCCGGTGGGGGGACAGGGGGACTTCTGAACACTGAAGCTTTCTTT.

This clone was counted once. The J gene is TRBJ2-3, the V gene TRBV28, with 9 bases lining up with TRBD2. The length of the CDR3 is 15 residues. Trimming removed 8 bases from V and 1 base from J; junction bases left unmatched: 7. Looked up from germline, CDR1 is MDHEN and CDR2 is SYDVKM. CDR3 nucleotides: TGTGCCAGCCGTCTAGCGGGGCTCGGCACAGATACGCAGTATTTT. It translates to CASRLAGLGTDTQYF.

The V gene is TRBV5-4, the J gene TRBJ2-7; a weak D match, TRBD1 (6 bases). The CDR3 length is 14 residues. Trimming removed 0 bases at V and 2 bases at J, with 9 bases between. Germline V gives CDR1 SGHNT, CDR2 YYREEE (reference sequence). The CDR3 sequence: CASSLVDRPYEQYF. CDR3 nucleotide sequence: TGTGCCAGCAGCTTGGTGGACAGACCCTACGAGCAGTACTTC.

The chain carries TRBV28 and TRBJ2-3; TRBD2 matches 9 bases. This CDR3 has 16 residues. Trimming took 5 bases from V and 1 from J; bases not matched to a gene: 7. Germline V gene data show CDR1 as MDHEN and CDR2 as SYDVKM. CDR3 loop: CASSAPGLAGTDTQYF. In DNA form, the CDR3 reads TGTGCCAGCAGTGCTCCGGGACTAGCAGGCACAGATACGCAGTATTTT.

This chain joins TRBV29-1 and TRBJ2-5; 13 bases are shared with TRBD2. CDR3 length equals 15 residues. Germline V lookup: CDR1 SQVTM, CDR2 ANQGSEA. Germline trimming cut 6 bases from V and 5 bases from J; bases unmatched to any gene: 9. The CDR3, as DNA: TGCAGCGTGGGGACCGGACTAGCGGGAGTTGAGACCCAGTACTTC. It encodes CSVGTGLAGVETQYF.

This clone was counted a few times. The rearrangement uses TRBV7-3 and TRBJ2-7, with TRBD1 identical over 7 bases. The V gene's germline CDR1 is SGHTA and CDR2 FQGTGA. CDR3 length equals 15 residues. V lost 5 bases to trimming and J lost 3 bases; unmatched junction nucleotides: 10. CDR3 sequence: CASSLRPGTDYEQYF. CDR3 coding DNA: TGTGCCAGCAGCCTCCGCCCCGGGACAGACTACGAGCAGTACTTC.

This chain links TRBV30 with TRBJ2-1, with a possible D match to TRBD1 (6 bases). The ends were cut back, 0 bases at V and 6 bases at J, with 12 bases in the middle. The CDR3 is 14 residues long. The germline V gene encodes CDR1 GTSNPN and CDR2 SVGIG (reference sequence). CDR3 nucleotides: TGTGCCTGGAGTGTACTTACAGGGATCAATGAGCAGTTCTTC. Residues: CAWSVLTGINEQFF.

The rearrangement links TRBV4-3 to TRBJ2-2; 7 bases agree with TRBD1. The CDR3 length is 17 residues. Germline V CDR1 and CDR2: LGHNA, YSLEER. The junction had 7 bases not matched to a gene; V was cut back by 2 bases and J by 1 base. CDR3 in amino acids: CASSQSRDSMNTGELFF. The CDR3 DNA is TGCGCCAGCAGCCAAAGCCGGGACAGCATGAACACCGGGGAGCTGTTTTTT.